This T cell receptor (beta chain) was observed in a study of blood T cell repertoires in COVID-19. Germline V gene data show CDR1 as LGHNA and CDR2 as YNFKEQ. This CDR3 has 16 residues. Trimming took off 1 base at V and 3 bases at J, with 16 bases between the two ends. Clones were sequenced by immunoSEQ multiplex PCR, and TCRdb holds only the in-frame ones, with some missing. The repertoire has about 39,000 clones, more than 70% of them found once; the top ten carry 55% to 70%. What was sequenced was peripheral blood. The chain combines TRBV4-2 with TRBJ2-7, with D perhaps TRBD2 (6 bases). This clonotype was obtained from a man aged 70-80 years with acute or convalescent COVID-19. The CDR3 DNA reads TGTGCCAGCAGCCAAGCGGGGCGGGACCAACTCTACGAGCAGTACTTC. Translating it yields CASSQAGRDQLYEQYF.